A single sample is the source of the 23 T cell receptor beta chains below, sequenced in a study of blood T cell repertoires in COVID-19. The assay was immunoSEQ multiplex PCR, and TCRdb's table has in-frame clones only and misses some. The sample yields about 140,000 clones, approximately 80% seen once. The specimen was peripheral blood. The receptors here all came from a man aged 55 to 70 who had recovered from COVID-19.

The chain recombines TRBV5-1 with TRBJ1-6; no firm D call. Germline V gene data show CDR1 as SGHRS and CDR2 as YFSETQ. The CDR3 spans 15 residues. Trimming took off 0 bases at V and 7 bases at J, with 11 bases between the two ends. The CDR3 region has the DNA TGCGCCAGCAGCTTGGGGCCCAGTAAGAATTCACCCCTCCACTTT. It codes for CASSLGPSKNSPLHF.

About this clone itself: An end of the junction differs from the germline gene, which may be a read error. The chain is built from TRBV5-1 and TRBJ2-7; TRBD2 aligns across 9 bases. CDR3 size: 14 residues. Germline V gene sequence: CDR1 SGHRS, CDR2 YFSETQ. CDR3 protein: CASSFSGSSHEQYF. The DNA of the CDR3 is TGCGCCAGCAGCTTTAGCGGGAGCTCCCACGAGCAGTACTTC.

The chain has TRBV18 and TRBJ2-3, with 8 bases matching TRBD1. This CDR3 contains 15 residues. Germline V gene sequence: CDR1 KGHSH, CDR2 LQKENI. The junction had 8 bases not matched to a gene; V was cut back by 5 bases and J by 4 bases. CDR3 DNA: TGTGCCAGCTCAAGGGCAAGGACAGGGTCAGATACGCAGTATTTT. Translation gives CASSRARTGSDTQYF.

The V gene is TRBV9, the J gene TRBJ2-3, with TRBD2 identical over 9 bases. CDR1 is SGDLS, CDR2 YYNGEE, per germline. CDR3 size: 16 residues. The junction had 6 bases not matched to a gene; V was cut back by 0 bases and J by 4 bases. The CDR3 DNA is TGTGCCAGCAGCGTAGGAGGTAGCGGGAGCGCAGATACGCAGTATTTT. It specifies CASSVGGSGSADTQYF.

The chain carries TRBV4-2 and TRBJ1-2; 12 positions match TRBD1. With 1 base clipped from V and 6 bases from J, the junction kept 3 bases outside the gene matches. Germline CDR1 is LGHNA and CDR2 is YNFKEQ. CDR3 length equals 15 residues. The CDR3 region has the DNA TGTGCCAGCAGCCAAGCCGGGACAGGGGGCGATGGCTACACCTTC. It encodes CASSQAGTGGDGYTF.

As for this clone: Within the sample, other DNA sequences also encode this same CDR3. This CDR3 reads CSVPGLAGNEQFF. As DNA, the CDR3 is TGCAGCGTTCCGGGACTAGCGGGGAATGAGCAGTTCTTC. The chain is built from TRBV29-1 and TRBJ2-1; 13 bases are shared with TRBD2. The CDR3 has 13 amino acids. Germline V CDR1 and CDR2: SQVTM, ANQGSEA. V was clipped by 5 bases and J by 7 bases; unmatched bases: 2.

The chain links TRBV6-6 to TRBJ2-2, with D possibly matching TRBD1 (5 bases). Germline assignment: CDR1 MNHNY and CDR2 SVGAGI (reference sequence). CDR3 length: 13 amino acids. V gave up 3 bases and J gave up 7 bases, with 9 bases separating them. This chain's CDR3 is CASSYGQNGELFF. The CDR3 DNA reads as TGTGCCAGCAGTTATGGACAAAACGGGGAGCTGTTTTTT.

V gene TRBV6-4 combines with J gene TRBJ2-3; 7 bases agree with TRBD2. V lost 2 bases, J lost 4 bases, and 6 bases stayed unmatched. The CDR3 runs 15 residues. Germline lookup yields CDR1 MRHNA and CDR2 SNTAGT. The CDR3 spells CASSDVGGPSDTQYF. The CDR3 coding sequence is TGTGCCAGCAGTGACGTGGGAGGGCCTTCAGATACGCAGTATTTT.

The chain links TRBV6-5 to TRBJ2-1, with D perhaps TRBD1 (7 bases). The CDR3 loop spans 15 amino acids. CDR1 is MNHEY and CDR2 is SVGAGI in the germline V gene. Between the trimmed V and J ends, which lost 7 bases and 7 bases, there was a span of 20 bases. The CDR3 DNA sequence: TGTGCCAGCACCAAGGAGGGGGCTTCGGGAAATGAGCAGTTCTTC. Amino acid sequence: CASTKEGASGNEQFF.

The rearrangement uses TRBV7-4 and TRBJ2-3, with TRBD1 matching 9 bases. Germline V CDR1 and CDR2: SGHVT, SQSDAQ. CDR3 length equals 16 residues. After removal of 5 bases from V and 1 base from J, the junction contained 7 bases not matched to a gene. The CDR3 DNA sequence: TGTGCCAGCAGCACCCGGGACAGGGAACGCACAGATACGCAGTATTTT. Translation gives CASSTRDRERTDTQYF.

The chain is built from TRBV11-2 and TRBJ2-7, with TRBD1 matching over 7 bases. The J segment lost 3 bases and the V segment lost 5 bases, leaving 10 bases of the junction unmatched. The germline V gene has CDR1 SGHAT and CDR2 FQNNGV. The CDR3 has 15 residues. The CDR3 DNA follows: TGTGCCAGCAGCCTATGGGATAACAGGGGCTACGAGCAGTACTTC. This sequence encodes CASSLWDNRGYEQYF.

This clone occurred a few times. The CDR3, as DNA: TGTGCCAGCAGCCCGGACAGGTCAAGCTCCTACGAGCAGTACTTC. Its translation: CASSPDRSSSYEQYF. The gene calls are TRBV11-3 and TRBJ2-7; 7 bases agree with TRBD1. CDR1 is SGHNT and CDR2 is YENEEA in the germline V gene. The CDR3 consists of 15 residues. Losses at the gene ends were 5 bases for V and 0 bases for J; bases not matched to a gene: 7.

This clone was counted ten times or more. The chain is built from TRBV7-2 and TRBJ1-4; D is unresolved. Trimming left V 5 bases short and J 8 bases short, with 9 bases between. CDR1 is SGHTA, CDR2 FQGNSA, per germline. This CDR3 is 12 amino acids long. The CDR3 protein is CASSDTGEKLFF. CDR3 nucleotide sequence: TGTGCCAGCAGCGACACTGGGGAAAAACTGTTTTTT.

V gene TRBV7-9 combines with J gene TRBJ2-3, with 10 bases that match TRBD2. This CDR3 has 17 residues. Germline CDR1 SEHNR, CDR2 FQNEAQ (reference sequence). After removal of 5 bases from V and 4 bases from J, the junction contained 12 bases not matched to a gene. The CDR3 protein is CASSGRVAGGNSDTQYF. CDR3 sequence (DNA): TGTGCCAGCAGCGGTCGGGTAGCGGGAGGTAATTCAGATACGCAGTATTTT.

This clone was seen a few times. The rearrangement uses TRBV13 and TRBJ2-1, with 13 bases that match TRBD2. Germline CDR1 is PRHDT and CDR2 is FYEKMQ (reference sequence). V lost 5 bases to trimming and J lost 1 base; unmatched junction nucleotides: 8. CDR3 length equals 18 residues. In DNA form, the CDR3 reads TGTGCCAGCAGCCTTACTAGCGGGGGGGCCCGGTCCTACAATGAGCAGTTCTTC. It translates to CASSLTSGGARSYNEQFF.

The gene calls are TRBV20-1 and TRBJ2-3; D remains unclear. The germline gives CDR1 DFQATT, CDR2 SNEGSKA (reference sequence). V gave up 3 bases and J gave up 0 bases, with 10 bases separating them. CDR3 length: 14 residues. The DNA for the CDR3 is TGCAGTGCTAGTTGGTCGCGGAGCACAGATACGCAGTATTTT. Its protein product is CSASWSRSTDTQYF.

CDR3 loop: CASSEAFGTGSTGELFF. The CDR3 region has the DNA TGTGCCAGCAGTGAAGCTTTCGGGACAGGGTCCACCGGGGAGCTGTTTTTT. This chain links TRBV6-1 with TRBJ2-2; 9 bases agree with TRBD1. J was trimmed by 4 bases and V by 0 bases; bases with no gene match: 6. The CDR3 covers 17 residues. Germline V gene data show CDR1 as MNHNS and CDR2 as SASEGT.

This clone occurred once. CDR3 protein: CASSSTSGRDTGELFF. In DNA, the CDR3 is TGTGCCAGCAGCTCCACTAGCGGGAGGGACACCGGGGAGCTGTTTTTT. This sequence joins TRBV6-2 or TRBV6-3 and TRBJ2-2; 13 nucleotides align to TRBD2. CDR3 length: 16 amino acids. Germline V gene data show CDR1 as MNHEY and CDR2 as SVGEGT. The J segment lost 3 bases and the V segment lost 6 bases, leaving 4 bases of the junction unmatched.

The chain employs TRBV5-4 and TRBJ2-1; possible D gene TRBD2, 7 bases. Germline assignment: CDR1 SGHNT and CDR2 YYREEE (reference sequence). Between the trimmed V and J ends, which lost 1 base and 8 bases, there was a span of 16 bases. The CDR3 extends over 15 amino acids. CDR3 amino acids: CASSLTQGRAHEQFF. As DNA, the CDR3 is TGTGCCAGCAGCTTGACCCAGGGGAGGGCCCATGAGCAGTTCTTC. Supplemented by reference TRBV5-4 and TRBJ2-1, the full variable domain reads ETGVTQSPTHLIKTRGQQVTLRCSSQSGHNTVSWYQQALGQGPQFIFQYYREEENGRGNFPPRFSGLQFPNYSSELNVNALELDDSALYLCASSLTQGRAHEQFFGPGTRLTVL.

The chain combines TRBV7-2 with TRBJ1-1, with 7 bases lining up with TRBD1. This CDR3 is 15 amino acids long. Germline V lookup: CDR1 SGHTA, CDR2 FQGNSA. V lost 8 bases and J lost 3; bases outside the gene matches: 12. Here the CDR3 DNA reads TGTGCCAGCCTTCGACAGGGAACAGGAGACACTGAAGCTTTCTTT. It translates to CASLRQGTGDTEAFF. The full variable domain, rest sourced from reference TRBV7-2 and TRBJ1-1, is GAGVSQSPSNKVTEKGKDVELRCDPISGHTALYWYRQSLGQGLEFLIYFQGNSAPDKSGLPSDRFSAERTGGSVSTLTIQRTQQEDSAVYLCASLRQGTGDTEAFFGQGTRLTVV.

A note on this clone: One junction end does not reproduce the germline sequence, and a read error may be involved. The V gene is TRBV7-7, the J gene TRBJ2-5; no clear D. The CDR3 length is 14 residues. CDR1 and CDR2 (germline): SSHAT, FNYEAQ (reference sequence). The CDR3 sequence is CASSLGLLQETQYF. DNA of the CDR3: TGTGCTAGCAGCTTAGGGCTGCTCCAAGAGACCCAGTACTTC.

The chain recombines TRBV7-2 with TRBJ1-6; D remains ambiguous. The CDR3 extends over 17 amino acids. Germline CDR1 is SGHTA and CDR2 is FQGNSA. The V gene lost 5 bases and the J gene lost 9 bases, with 23 bases spanning the gap. The DNA for the CDR3 is TGTGCCAGCAGCCAGGAAAGGGCGGGATACTGGCGTTCACCCCTCCACTTT. Protein product: CASSQERAGYWRSPLHF.

This clone has a handful of counts. The chain has TRBV5-6 and TRBJ1-6; no definite D call. V gave up 0 bases and J gave up 8 bases, with 12 bases separating them. CDR1 SGHDT and CDR2 YYEEEE come from the germline V gene. The CDR3 has 15 residues. CDR3 coding DNA: TGTGCCAGCAGCTTGGCCAGAGGGTCCTATTCACCCCTCCACTTT. This translates into CASSLARGSYSPLHF.